The 22 T cell receptor beta chains listed next were all sequenced from one sample in a study of blood T cell repertoires in COVID-19. Assay: immunoSEQ multiplex PCR; the TCRdb copy retains only in-frame clones and omits some. The repertoire includes 150,000 to 200,000 clones, more than 75% of them detected once, and under 15% sits in the top ten. The sequenced sample was peripheral blood. Every receptor here comes from an older woman with COVID-19, enrolled during active disease.

V gene TRBV2 combines with J gene TRBJ2-7, with D maybe TRBD2 (6 bases). The CDR3 covers 11 residues. The germline V gene has CDR1 SNHLY and CDR2 FYNNEI. Trimming cost V 11 bases and J 2 bases, with 10 bases left between them. CDR3 bases: TGTGCCGGTGGAGGGACCTACGAGCAGTACTTC. Its protein is CAGGGTYEQYF.

In its sample, this clone was seen a few times. This chain links TRBV15 with TRBJ1-3, with D possibly matching TRBD1 (6 bases). The CDR3 is 14 residues long. Trimming took 6 bases from V and 2 from J, leaving 11 bases between them. Germline CDR1 reads LNHNV; CDR2 reads YYDKDF (reference sequence). In DNA form, the CDR3 reads TGTGCCACCAGTGTTTCAGGGGCTGGAAACACCATATATTTT. Protein product: CATSVSGAGNTIYF.

This clone showed up just once. The chain recombines TRBV2 with TRBJ2-5; D is perhaps TRBD1 (6 bases). Per the germline V gene, CDR1 is SNHLY and CDR2 is FYNNEI. Trimming shortened V by 5 bases and J by 4 bases, and 14 bases separated the two germline ends. This CDR3 spans 14 amino acids. Here the CDR3 reads CASSRKTGRETQYF. The CDR3 DNA is TGTGCCAGCAGTCGGAAGACAGGCCGAGAGACCCAGTACTTC.

V usage is TRBV10-3 and J usage is TRBJ2-1; maybe TRBD2 (5 bases). The CDR3 totals 16 residues. The V end lost 6 bases, the J end lost 5 bases, and 20 bases lay between the germline ends. Germline CDR1 is ENHRY and CDR2 is SYGVKD. CDR3 amino acids: CAISKGGRGNNNEQFF. The DNA of the CDR3 is TGTGCCATCAGCAAAGGCGGACGGGGAAATAACAATGAGCAGTTCTTC.

V usage is TRBV4-2 and J usage is TRBJ2-7; the match to TRBD2 covers 8 bases. Trimming at V came to 0 bases and at J to 3 bases, leaving 7 bases not matched to a gene. CDR1 LGHNA and CDR2 YNFKEQ come from the germline V gene. The CDR3 covers 16 residues. In DNA, the CDR3 is TGTGCCAGCAGCCAAGATCCTGGGACTAGTGACTACGAGCAGTACTTC. It specifies CASSQDPGTSDYEQYF.

The V and J genes are TRBV10-1 and TRBJ1-2; the D is unclear. This CDR3 contains 12 residues. Deletions cut 7 bases from V and 0 bases from J, with 6 bases between. Germline loops: CDR1 WNHNN, CDR2 SYGVQD (reference sequence). Here the CDR3 reads CASNQSNYGYTF. CDR3 sequence (DNA): TGCGCCAGCAATCAATCTAACTATGGCTACACCTTC.

The chain combines TRBV28 with TRBJ1-1, with D possibly matching TRBD1 (5 bases). The CDR3 is made up of 14 amino acids. Trimming pared 7 bases from V and 0 bases from J, leaving 12 bases between. Looked up from germline, CDR1 is MDHEN and CDR2 is SYDVKM. CDR3 sequence reads: CASMRDVMNTEAFF. The CDR3 DNA sequence: TGTGCCAGCATGCGGGACGTCATGAACACTGAAGCTTTCTTT.

CDR3 sequence: CASSLGFSSGRDTQYF. CDR3 DNA: TGTGCCAGCAGTTTGGGTTTTAGTAGCGGGAGGGATACGCAGTATTTT. The chain couples TRBV28 to TRBJ2-3, with 10 bases lining up with TRBD2. This CDR3 is built from 16 residues. CDR1 is MDHEN and CDR2 is SYDVKM in the germline V gene. The junction had 9 bases not matched to a gene; V was cut back by 3 bases and J by 6 bases.

The chain has TRBV11-3 and TRBJ2-5; 11 nucleotides match TRBD2. CDR1 SGHNT and CDR2 YENEEA come from the germline V gene. V lost 3 bases, J lost 4 bases, and 7 bases stayed unmatched. The CDR3 covers 16 residues. CDR3 DNA sequence: TGTGCCAGCAGCTTGTCCGGGACTAGCGGACTAGAGACCCAGTACTTC. Translating gives CASSLSGTSGLETQYF.

This chain uses TRBV6-1 with TRBJ2-7, with 7 bases matching TRBD1. The V and J ends lost 3 bases and 2 bases, in that order; junction bases with no gene match: 7. Germline CDR1 reads MNHNS; CDR2 reads SASEGT. The CDR3 runs 15 residues. In nucleotides, the CDR3 is TGTGCCAGCAGTGATCGGGACAGAAGGACCTACGAGCAGTACTTC. This codes for CASSDRDRRTYEQYF.

V gene TRBV11-2 combines with J gene TRBJ1-5; no reliable D call. Germline assignment: CDR1 SGHAT and CDR2 FQNNGV. The V gene lost 0 bases and the J gene lost 7 bases, with 13 bases spanning the gap. The CDR3 is made up of 15 amino acids. The chain's CDR3 is CASSLDPGGGQPQHF. The CDR3 nucleotides read TGTGCCAGCAGCTTAGATCCGGGAGGAGGACAGCCCCAGCATTTT.

This chain links TRBV7-3 with TRBJ1-6; D is perhaps TRBD1 (6 bases). The CDR3 has 13 residues. V lost 5 bases, J lost 7 bases, and 9 bases lay in between. Germline V gene data show CDR1 as SGHTA and CDR2 as FQGTGA. The CDR3 coding sequence is TGTGCCAGCAGCCGCGACAGGAATTCACCCCTCCACTTT. Translating it yields CASSRDRNSPLHF.

The J gene is TRBJ2-7, the V gene TRBV28, with D possibly being TRBD1 (5 bases). Germline CDR1 and CDR2: MDHEN and SYDVKM. The CDR3 runs 13 residues. V gave up 3 bases and J gave up 3 bases, with 9 bases separating them. CDR3 sequence reads: CASSFRGRYEQYF. The CDR3, as DNA: TGTGCCAGCAGTTTTAGGGGCCGCTACGAGCAGTACTTC.

This clone has more than one count but fewer than ten. The genes are TRBV11-3 and TRBJ2-7, with TRBD2 matching 8 bases. V lost 6 bases to trimming and J lost 4 bases; unmatched junction nucleotides: 11. CDR1 and CDR2 (germline): SGHNT, YENEEA. CDR3 length: 15 residues. The CDR3 sequence: CASRHHRLAKYEQYF. CDR3 coding DNA: TGTGCCAGCAGACATCACCGACTAGCGAAATACGAGCAGTACTTC.

The chain employs TRBV3-1 (or the pseudogene TRBV3-2) and TRBJ1-1; D might be TRBD1 (5 bases). The V gene's germline CDR1 is LGHDT and CDR2 YNNKEL (reference sequence). The CDR3 length is 13 residues. Between the trimmed V and J ends, which lost 1 base and 4 bases, there was a span of 7 bases. The CDR3 nucleotides are TGTGCCAGCAGCCAAGCCAGGGCCACTGAAGCTTTCTTT. It specifies CASSQARATEAFF.

The chain combines TRBV3-1 (or the pseudogene TRBV3-2) with TRBJ1-3, with D perhaps TRBD1 (6 bases). CDR1 is LGHDT, CDR2 YNNKEL, per germline (reference sequence). The CDR3 has 13 amino acids. V was trimmed by 3 bases and J by 7 bases, leaving 10 bases between them. The CDR3 region is CASSQGQGNTIYF. CDR3 DNA sequence: TGTGCCAGCAGCCAGGGCCAGGGGAACACCATATATTTT.

The chain has TRBV5-1 and TRBJ1-6; D gene unclear. Looked up from germline, CDR1 is SGHRS and CDR2 is YFSETQ. V was clipped by 2 bases and J by 7 bases, with 13 bases between them. The CDR3 covers 15 residues. The CDR3 DNA is TGCGCCAGCAGCTTAATGACGGAGGAAAATTCACCCCTCCACTTT. The encoded protein is CASSLMTEENSPLHF.

This chain links TRBV18 with TRBJ1-6, with D uncertain. The V end was cut by 3 bases, the J end by 5 bases, with 11 bases between. The CDR3 has 15 amino acids. Germline CDR1 is KGHSH and CDR2 is LQKENI. The CDR3: CASSPQTADNSPLHF. CDR3 bases: TGTGCCAGCTCACCGCAGACTGCTGATAATTCACCCCTCCACTTT.

V gene TRBV27 combines with J gene TRBJ2-1; 9 bases are a match to TRBD2. The CDR3 is made up of 13 amino acids. Germline loops: CDR1 MNHEY, CDR2 SMNVEV (reference sequence). Trimming at V came to 5 bases and at J to 8 bases, leaving 4 bases not matched to a gene. CDR3 DNA sequence: TGTGCCAGCAGTAGCGGGAGGTGGGATGAGCAGTTCTTC. Its translation: CASSSGRWDEQFF.

The V and J genes are TRBV20-1 and TRBJ2-1; D is possibly TRBD2 (6 bases). V lost 3 bases to trimming and J lost 4 bases, with 13 bases between them. Germline assignment: CDR1 DFQATT and CDR2 SNEGSKA (reference sequence). The CDR3 length is 14 residues. CDR3 nucleotides: TGCAGTGCTAGTCCGGGACTCCCATACAATGAGCAGTTCTTC. Protein: CSASPGLPYNEQFF.

CDR3 amino acids: CASSLRGGNTGELFF. The CDR3 DNA follows: TGCGCCAGCAGCTTGCGAGGCGGGAACACCGGGGAGCTGTTTTTT. The chain carries TRBV5-1 and TRBJ2-2; D gene uncertain. Trimming removed 1 base at V and 1 base at J, with 8 bases between. Germline CDR1 reads SGHRS; CDR2 reads YFSETQ. The CDR3 sequence is 15 residues long.

J is TRBJ2-1 and V is TRBV11-2, with a tentative D call TRBD2 (5 bases). The V end lost 2 bases, the J end lost 7 bases, and 6 bases lay between the germline ends. CDR1 is SGHAT, CDR2 FQNNGV, per germline. This CDR3 region has 12 residues. CDR3 sequence: CASSLSGNEQFF. CDR3 in DNA: TGTGCCAGCAGCTTATCGGGGAATGAGCAGTTCTTC.